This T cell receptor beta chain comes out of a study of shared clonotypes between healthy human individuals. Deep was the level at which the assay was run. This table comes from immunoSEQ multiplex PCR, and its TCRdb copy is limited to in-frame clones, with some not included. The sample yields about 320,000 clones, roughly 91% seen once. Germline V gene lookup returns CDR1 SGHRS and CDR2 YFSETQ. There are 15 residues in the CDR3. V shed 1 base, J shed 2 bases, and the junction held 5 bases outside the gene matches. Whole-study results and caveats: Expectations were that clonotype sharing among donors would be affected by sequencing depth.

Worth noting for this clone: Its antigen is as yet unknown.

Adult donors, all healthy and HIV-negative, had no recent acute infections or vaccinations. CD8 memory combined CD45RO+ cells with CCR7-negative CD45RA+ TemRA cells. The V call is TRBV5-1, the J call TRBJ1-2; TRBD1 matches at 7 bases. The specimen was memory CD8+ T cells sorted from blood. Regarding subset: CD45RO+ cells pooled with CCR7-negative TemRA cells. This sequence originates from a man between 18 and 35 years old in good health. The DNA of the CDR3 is TGCGCCAGCAGCTTGAGACAGGGACCCAACTATGGCTACACCTTC. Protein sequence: CASSLRQGPNYGYTF.